This T cell receptor beta chain was identified during a study of vaccination effects on CD4 cells after COVID-19. Study as a whole: Participants were given two doses of BNT162b2 or mRNA-1273 vaccine.

Antigen-specific CD4+ T cells were first expanded with viral peptide pools by the ViraFEST assay and only then sequenced. With approximately ten days of culture completed, CD4+ T cells were isolated. Testing of the vaccine recipients showed negative nucleocapsid antibodies and no prior SARS-CoV-2 infection. It was on days 3 and 7 that half the medium was replaced with IL-2 medium. The method was immunoSEQ multiplex PCR; TCRdb's version includes in-frame clones alone and lacks a portion of them. The sample holds approximately 24,000 clones, approximately 80% seen once. CDR3 size: 17 residues. Trimming stripped 0 bases from V and 0 bases from J, with 10 bases between. In germline, CDR1 is SGHRS, CDR2 YFSETQ. To note about this clone: Antigen: not known.

Notes on the study in general: Among infection- and vaccine-induced clones, marked clonal contraction occurred late after vaccination. Researchers report that only 1 of 255 vaccine-induced clones in healthy vaccinees cross-reacted with common cold coronaviruses.

The genes are TRBV5-1 and TRBJ2-6, with a possible D match to TRBD1 (5 bases). Sequenced here: CD4+ T cells from PBMCs cultured with HCoV-NL63 spike peptides, sampled before COVID-19 vaccination. The sequence derives from a human donor who received a COVID-19 vaccine. CDR3 sequence: CASSLAWGDSGANVLTF. The CDR3 DNA follows: TGCGCCAGCAGCTTGGCCTGGGGCGACTCTGGGGCCAACGTCCTGACTTTC.